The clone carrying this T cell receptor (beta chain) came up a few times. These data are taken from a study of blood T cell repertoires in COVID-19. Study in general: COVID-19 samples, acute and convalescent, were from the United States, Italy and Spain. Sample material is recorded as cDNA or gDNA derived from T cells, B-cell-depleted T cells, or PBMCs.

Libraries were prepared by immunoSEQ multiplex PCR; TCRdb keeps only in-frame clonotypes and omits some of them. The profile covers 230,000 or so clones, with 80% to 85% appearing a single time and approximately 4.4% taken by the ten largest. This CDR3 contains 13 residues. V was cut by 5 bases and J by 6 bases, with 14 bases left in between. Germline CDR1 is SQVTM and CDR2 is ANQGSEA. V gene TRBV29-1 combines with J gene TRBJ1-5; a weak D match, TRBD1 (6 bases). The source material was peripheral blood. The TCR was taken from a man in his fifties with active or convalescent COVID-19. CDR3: CSVKQGFGQPQHF. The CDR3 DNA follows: TGCAGCGTTAAACAGGGATTCGGTCAGCCCCAGCATTTT.